The 25 T cell receptor beta chains below were found in one sample sequenced in a study of T cell responses to AZD1222 COVID-19 vaccine. Produced via immunoSEQ multiplex PCR; TCRdb's table is partial and in-frame only. Of about 260,000 clones in the sample, 93% were seen once. The starting material was peripheral blood, obtained on day 0 of AZD1222 vaccination. All receptors come from an adult in good health.

This clone was found a few times. This rearrangement joins TRBV5-1 to TRBJ2-3, with TRBD1 matching 8 bases. This CDR3 spans 17 amino acids. With 4 bases clipped from V and 3 bases from J, the junction kept 13 bases outside the gene matches. Germline V gene sequence: CDR1 SGHRS, CDR2 YFSETQ. CDR3 DNA: TGCGCCAGCAGCGCCTTCCCCAGGGGGCGGAGGACAGATACGCAGTATTTT. Amino acids: CASSAFPRGRRTDTQYF. Full variable domain (rest looked up from reference TRBV5-1 and TRBJ2-3): KAGVTQTPRYLIKTRGQQVTLSCSPISGHRSVSWYQQTPGQGLQFLFEYFSETQRNKGNFPGRFSGRQFSNSRSEMNVSTLELGDSALYLCASSAFPRGRRTDTQYFGPGTRLTVL.

V and J are TRBV20-1 and TRBJ1-2; possibly TRBD1 for D (5 bases). CDR1 is DFQATT, CDR2 SNEGSKA, per germline (reference sequence). This CDR3 is built from 10 residues. CDR3 residues: CTGTNYGYTF. The CDR3 DNA sequence: TGCACCGGGACGAACTATGGCTACACCTTC.

The V and J genes are TRBV5-6 and TRBJ1-6; TRBD1 is a possible D gene (6 bases). Deletions cut 4 bases from V and 6 bases from J, with 11 bases between. This CDR3 is built from 14 residues. Germline CDR1 SGHDT, CDR2 YYEEEE. The CDR3 loop reads CASSLTGSNSPLHF. CDR3 DNA sequence: TGTGCCAGCAGCCTTACAGGGAGTAATTCACCCCTCCACTTT.

V gene TRBV7-9 combines with J gene TRBJ2-5; D is uncertain. Germline CDR1 reads SEHNR; CDR2 reads FQNEAQ (reference sequence). The CDR3 is made up of 12 amino acids. V dropped 2 bases and J dropped 4 bases, with 5 bases sitting between them. The CDR3 DNA reads TGTGCCAGCAGCTTATCTAGAGAGACCCAGTACTTC. Translation gives CASSLSRETQYF. Together with reference TRBV7-9 and TRBJ2-5, the CDR3 gives the full variable domain: DTGVSQNPRHKITKRGQNVTFRCDPISEHNRLYWYRQTLGQGPEFLTYFQNEAQLEKSRLLSDRFSAERPKGSFSTLEIQRTEQGDSAMYLCASSLSRETQYFGPGTRLLVL.

V usage is TRBV29-1 and J usage is TRBJ2-2; the D call may be TRBD1 or TRBD2 (5 bases each). Between the trimmed V and J ends, which lost 2 bases and 1 base, there was a span of 14 bases. The CDR3 sequence is 16 residues long. Germline lookup yields CDR1 SQVTM and CDR2 ANQGSEA. The CDR3 region is CSVESPIGGNTGELFF. CDR3 coding DNA: TGCAGCGTTGAAAGCCCAATTGGGGGGAACACCGGGGAGCTGTTTTTT.

V usage is TRBV28 and J usage is TRBJ1-6; the match to TRBD1 covers 9 bases. Germline V CDR1 and CDR2: MDHEN, SYDVKM. The CDR3 sequence is 15 residues long. The trim removed 5 bases at V and 7 bases at J, leaving 6 bases unmatched. The CDR3 bases are TGTGCCAGCAGTCCCCGGGACAGGGACAATTCACCCCTCCACTTT. Protein sequence: CASSPRDRDNSPLHF.

The rearrangement links TRBV3-1 (or the pseudogene TRBV3-2) to TRBJ2-5; the D is unclear. Trimming left V 4 bases short and J 5 bases short, with 8 bases between. Germline-derived CDR1 and CDR2 are LGHDT and YNNKEL (reference sequence). This CDR3 contains 12 residues. The CDR3 region is CASSLTRETQYF. CDR3 DNA sequence: TGTGCCAGCAGCCTAACGCGCGAGACCCAGTACTTC.

The chain recombines TRBV12-3 or TRBV12-4 with TRBJ1-2; D gene unclear. The CDR3 runs to 11 residues. The V end lost 1 base, the J end lost 8 bases, and 5 bases lay between the germline ends. The CDR3 reads CASSLGLGYTF. CDR3 bases: TGTGCCAGCAGTTTAGGCCTCGGCTACACCTTC.

This clone was found a few times. CDR3 residues: CASSQLPSGRSTEAFF. The CDR3 bases are TGTGCCAGCAGCCAGTTACCCTCCGGACGCAGCACTGAAGCTTTCTTT. This sequence joins TRBV3-1 (or the pseudogene TRBV3-2) and TRBJ1-1, with D unresolved. The CDR3 spans 16 residues. V was shortened by 3 bases and J by 4 bases, with 18 bases between the two germline ends. The germline V gene encodes CDR1 LGHDT and CDR2 YNNKEL (reference sequence).

The chain couples TRBV28 to TRBJ2-7; 7 bases are shared with TRBD1. The CDR3 runs to 12 residues. From germline, CDR1 is MDHEN and CDR2 SYDVKM. The V gene end was trimmed by 8 bases and the J gene end by 9 bases; junction bases not matched to a gene: 10. The CDR3 loop is CASAPTTGVQYF. DNA of the CDR3: TGTGCCAGCGCCCCCACCACAGGGGTGCAGTACTTC.

The chain carries TRBV5-1 and TRBJ2-3; the D gene is possibly TRBD2 (6 bases). Germline-derived CDR1 and CDR2 are SGHRS and YFSETQ. V was clipped by 4 bases and J by 4 bases, with 10 bases between them. This CDR3 contains 13 residues. The CDR3 is CASSRERSDTQYF. For the CDR3, the DNA is TGCGCCAGCAGCCGGGAGAGGTCAGATACGCAGTATTTT.

A word on this clone: Other DNA sequences in this specimen translate into the identical CDR3. The chain recombines TRBV7-2 with TRBJ2-7; the D gene could be TRBD1 or TRBD2 (5 bases each). The CDR3 runs to 14 residues. Germline V lookup: CDR1 SGHTA, CDR2 FQGNSA. Trimming took 3 bases from V and 2 from J, leaving 11 bases between them. For the CDR3, the DNA is TGTGCCAGCAGCTTGGACTTAGGGGCCTACGAGCAGTACTTC. Its protein product is CASSLDLGAYEQYF.

The chain joins TRBV9 to TRBJ1-2; no firm D call. CDR1 and CDR2 (germline): SGDLS, YYNGEE. The CDR3 runs to 13 residues. V lost 2 bases and J 0 bases, leaving 5 bases between the germline ends. In nucleotides, the CDR3 is TGTGCCAGCAGCGTTTTATCTAACTATGGCTACACCTTC. Residues: CASSVLSNYGYTF.

The V call is TRBV6-2 or TRBV6-3, the J call TRBJ1-1; tentative D call: TRBD1 (5 bases). This CDR3 is 13 amino acids long. With 0 bases removed from V and 10 bases from J, the gap between germline ends came to 12 bases. The germline V gene encodes CDR1 MNHEY and CDR2 SVGEGT. This CDR3 reads CASSYSGGGAAFF. The CDR3 coding sequence is TGTGCCAGCAGTTACTCAGGCGGGGGTGCAGCTTTCTTT.

This chain connects TRBV3-1 (or the pseudogene TRBV3-2) to TRBJ2-7, with D perhaps matching TRBD1 (6 bases). Germline V lookup: CDR1 LGHDT, CDR2 YNNKEL (reference sequence). The CDR3 totals 15 residues. V shed 0 bases and J shed 1 base, with 10 bases lying between them. The CDR3 bases are TGTGCCAGCAGCCAAGAGGGACACCTGTCCTACGAGCAGTACTTC. Its protein product is CASSQEGHLSYEQYF.

The chain couples TRBV6-5 to TRBJ2-2; TRBD1 aligns across 9 bases. Germline CDR1 MNHEY, CDR2 SVGAGI. The CDR3 spans 15 residues. V lost 6 bases to trimming and J lost 4 bases; unmatched junction nucleotides: 6. CDR3 DNA sequence: TGTGCCAGCAGCGACAGGACAGGGGCCACCGGGGAGCTGTTTTTT. This translates into CASSDRTGATGELFF.

The J gene is TRBJ1-4, the V gene TRBV23-1; possible D gene TRBD1, 5 bases. TRBV23-1 is flagged as an ORF with uncertain function. CDR3 size: 14 residues. Trimming removed 4 bases from V and 7 bases from J, with 13 bases in between. The CDR3 region is CASSRQGVSEKLFF. CDR3 in DNA: TGCGCCAGCAGTCGCCAGGGCGTGAGTGAAAAACTGTTTTTT.

The rearrangement uses TRBV5-1 and TRBJ2-5; 7 bases map to TRBD1. Germline-derived CDR1 and CDR2 are SGHRS and YFSETQ. This CDR3 has 14 residues. V dropped 4 bases and J dropped 1; count of bases not matched to a gene: 4. In DNA form, the CDR3 reads TGCGCCAGCAGCCCGACAGGGATCCAAGAGACCCAGTACTTC. Translated, it gives CASSPTGIQETQYF.

The gene calls are TRBV27 and TRBJ1-2; D call uncertain. Germline CDR1 MNHEY, CDR2 SMNVEV (reference sequence). The CDR3 is 14 amino acids. Trimming left V 7 bases short and J 5 bases short, with 17 bases between. The CDR3 nucleotides read TGTGCCAGCAATCTCCGGGCCAGGCCGTATGGCTACACCTTC. Amino acids: CASNLRARPYGYTF.

The V call is TRBV28, the J call TRBJ1-2; 8 bases are shared with TRBD1. Trimming cost V 5 bases and J 3 bases; bases outside gene matches: 5. Germline CDR1 is MDHEN and CDR2 is SYDVKM. The CDR3 runs to 14 residues. The chain's CDR3 is CASSQDRGDYGYTF. CDR3 nucleotide sequence: TGTGCCAGCAGTCAAGACAGGGGTGACTATGGCTACACCTTC.

The chain recombines TRBV6-5 with TRBJ2-7; D perhaps matches TRBD1 (5 bases). CDR3 length: 14 amino acids. V was cut by 7 bases and J by 2 bases, with 15 bases left in between. From germline, CDR1 is MNHEY and CDR2 SVGAGI. The CDR3 coding sequence is TGTGCCAGCAATCGGCCAGGGAATCCCTACGAGCAGTACTTC. Translated: CASNRPGNPYEQYF.

J is TRBJ2-5 and V is TRBV19; 11 nucleotides match TRBD2. The CDR3 covers 16 residues. Germline CDR1 and CDR2: LNHDA and SQIVND (reference sequence). The junction had 7 bases not matched to a gene; V was cut back by 6 bases and J by 1 base. CDR3 sequence (DNA): TGTGCCAGTAGCACACTAGCGGGGGATCCCCAAGAGACCCAGTACTTC. It codes for CASSTLAGDPQETQYF. Using reference TRBV19 and TRBJ2-5 for the parts outside the CDR3, the full variable domain is DGGITQSPKYLFRKEGQNVTLSCEQNLNHDAMYWYRQDPGQGLRLIYYSQIVNDFQKGDIAEGYSVSREKKESFPLTVTSAQKNPTAFYLCASSTLAGDPQETQYFGPGTRLLVL.

This chain connects TRBV6-5 to TRBJ2-7; 8 positions match TRBD1. The CDR3 has 13 residues. Trimming at V came to 7 bases and at J to 6 bases, leaving 8 bases not matched to a gene. Germline V lookup: CDR1 MNHEY, CDR2 SVGAGI. CDR3 region: CASKGQGGREQYF. CDR3 sequence (DNA): TGTGCCAGCAAAGGACAGGGAGGTCGCGAGCAGTACTTC.

V usage is TRBV2 and J usage is TRBJ2-5, with 7 positions matching TRBD1. CDR3 length: 12 residues. CDR1 and CDR2 from the germline V gene are SNHLY and FYNNEI. The V gene end was trimmed by 7 bases and the J gene end by 2 bases; junction bases not matched to a gene: 1. In nucleotides, the CDR3 is TGTGCCAGCACGGGACAGCAAGAGACCCAGTACTTC. Its translation is CASTGQQETQYF.

The V gene is TRBV27, the J gene TRBJ1-1; D gene unclear. There are 15 residues in the CDR3. Germline loops: CDR1 MNHEY, CDR2 SMNVEV (reference sequence). Trimming removed 0 bases at V and 3 bases at J, with 11 bases between. Written as DNA, the CDR3 is TGTGCCAGCAGTTTATCGGCGGGCGGATACACTGAAGCTTTCTTT. It specifies CASSLSAGGYTEAFF.